This T cell receptor (beta chain) comes out of a study of T cells in Graves' hyperthyroidism and ophthalmopathy. Overall study context: Sampling of peripheral blood happened at initial diagnosis, prior to any treatment.

Study-wide findings and caveats: Blood samples included most of the expanded thyroid clonotypes exceeding 0.001. Ophthalmopathy onset followed model prediction by a median approximately six months.

Trimming took 6 bases from V and 4 from J, leaving 12 bases between them. This CDR3 is built from 13 residues. Germline V lookup: CDR1 SGHNT, CDR2 YYREEE (reference sequence). The investigators amplified TCR beta CDR3 regions from RNA transcripts. The primer set for the first-round RT-PCR of the TCR CDR3 was HTBI. Via MiXCR, TCRdb re-called the multiplex PCR reads, giving one row per CDR3 protein. The sample has a few hundred thousand distinct CDR3 sequences, 15% to 18% seen once. With a duration under 2 months, the hyperthyroidism was newly diagnosed in patients aged 18 to 65. This clonotype was counted many times. Its target is not known.

Sequencing was performed on blood. The chain is built from TRBV5-4 and TRBJ2-3, with D unresolved. This sequence was found in a woman younger than 45 with Graves' hyperthyroidism. CDR3 sequence reads: CASTSGLPDTQYF. In nucleotides, the CDR3 is TGTGCCAGCACCTCCGGTCTGCCAGATACGCAGTATTTT.